This entry is about one T cell receptor (beta chain). The data originate from a study of T cells in Graves' hyperthyroidism and ophthalmopathy. From RNA transcripts, TCR beta CDR3 regions were amplified. An initial round of RT-PCR targeting the TCR CDR3 relied on the HTBI primer set. TCRdb fed the multiplex PCR reads into MiXCR, producing one record per CDR3 protein. The sample includes a few hundred thousand distinct CDR3 sequences, over 12% of them seen just once. Per the germline V gene, CDR1 is KGHSH and CDR2 is LQKENI. Deletions cut 0 bases from V and 1 base from J, with 9 bases between. The CDR3 is 15 residues long.

Input material: blood. J is TRBJ2-5 and V is TRBV18; D ambiguous. This clonotype originated in a woman between 55 and 75 years old with Graves' ophthalmopathy. The CDR3, as DNA: TGTGCCAGCTCACCACCGAACACACTCCAAGAGACCCAGTACTTC. As protein: CASSPPNTLQETQYF.